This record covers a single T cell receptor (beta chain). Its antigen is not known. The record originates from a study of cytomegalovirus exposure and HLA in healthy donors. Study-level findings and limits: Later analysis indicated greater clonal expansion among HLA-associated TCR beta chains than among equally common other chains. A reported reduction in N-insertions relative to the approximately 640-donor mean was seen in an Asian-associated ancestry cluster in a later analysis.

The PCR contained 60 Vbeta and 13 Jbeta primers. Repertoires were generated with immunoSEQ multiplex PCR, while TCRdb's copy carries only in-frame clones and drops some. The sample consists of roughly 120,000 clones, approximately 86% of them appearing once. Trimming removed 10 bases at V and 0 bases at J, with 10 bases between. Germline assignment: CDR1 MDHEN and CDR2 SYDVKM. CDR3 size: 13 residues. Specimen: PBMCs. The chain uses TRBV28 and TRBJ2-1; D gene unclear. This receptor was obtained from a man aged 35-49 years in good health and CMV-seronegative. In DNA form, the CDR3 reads TGTGCCACCTTAGAGAGCTCCTACAATGAGCAGTTCTTC. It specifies CATLESSYNEQFF.